The 30 T cell receptor beta chains reported below all come from one sample, sequenced in a study of shared clonotypes between healthy human individuals. Assay used: immunoSEQ multiplex PCR; TCRdb lists only in-frame clones, some missing. Counted here are under 2.5 million clones, about nine tenths occurring once; the ten biggest clones make up 0.3% to 0.45%. Sequencing was done on a sample of naive CD4+ T cells from PBMCs. This sample's subset: CD45RA+ positively selected. These receptors were obtained from a man younger than 35 in good health. Some clones in this sample may be carry-over from other donors' samples.

The rearrangement joins TRBV7-2 to TRBJ2-1, with 8 positions matching TRBD2. CDR1 and CDR2 (germline): SGHTA, FQGNSA. CDR3 length equals 14 residues. V shed 6 bases and J 10 bases; nucleotides not matched to a gene: 11. CDR3 nucleotide sequence: TGTGCCAGCAGTCTGGTGGGACTAGGGGGAGAGCAGTTCTTC. It encodes CASSLVGLGGEQFF.

The chain employs TRBV28 and TRBJ2-7, with D unresolved. Germline CDR1 MDHEN, CDR2 SYDVKM. V lost 3 bases, J lost 0 bases, and 6 bases lay in between. This CDR3 is built from 13 residues. CDR3 in DNA: TGTGCCAGCAGTTTGGCGGACTCCTACGAGCAGTACTTC. Translated: CASSLADSYEQYF.

Turning to this clone: The sample holds other DNA sequences that translate to the same CDR3. The CDR3 sequence is CASSQQGRQETQYF. In DNA form, the CDR3 reads TGCGCCAGCAGCCAACAGGGAAGGCAAGAGACCCAGTACTTC. The chain carries TRBV5-1 and TRBJ2-5; a weak D match, TRBD1 (6 bases). Per the germline V gene, CDR1 is SGHRS and CDR2 is YFSETQ. V shed 4 bases and J shed 2 bases, with 12 bases lying between them. The CDR3 totals 14 residues.

The V gene is TRBV28, the J gene TRBJ1-4, with D tentatively TRBD1 (6 bases). Germline V lookup: CDR1 MDHEN, CDR2 SYDVKM. This CDR3 is built from 15 residues. Trimming shortened V by 5 bases and J by 8 bases, and 18 bases separated the two germline ends. The CDR3 reads CASSPSGGGQEKLFF. The CDR3 region has the DNA TGTGCCAGCAGTCCTTCTGGGGGGGGCCAAGAAAAACTGTTTTTT.

The chain combines TRBV11-3 with TRBJ2-1; 11 bases map to TRBD2. The V gene's germline CDR1 is SGHNT and CDR2 YENEEA. This CDR3 is 15 amino acids long. The V segment lost 8 bases and the J segment 3 bases; nucleotides outside the gene matches: 6. The CDR3 DNA sequence: TGTGCCAGCTCGCGGGGACTAGCGGTCTACAATGAGCAGTTCTTC. Translated: CASSRGLAVYNEQFF.

The chain combines TRBV5-1 with TRBJ2-3; TRBD2 is a possible D gene (6 bases). The CDR3 has 15 residues. Germline CDR1 reads SGHRS; CDR2 reads YFSETQ. V gave up 4 bases and J gave up 2 bases, with 14 bases separating them. This CDR3 reads CASSPGLHHTDTQYF. CDR3 nucleotide sequence: TGCGCCAGCAGCCCGGGACTCCACCACACAGATACGCAGTATTTT.

The chain employs TRBV18 and TRBJ1-1, with no clear D. Germline values: CDR1 KGHSH, CDR2 LQKENI. V was cut by 1 base and J by 3 bases, with 15 bases left in between. The CDR3 runs 16 residues. As DNA, the CDR3 is TGTGCCAGCTCACCACGGGCTCCCCCTTGGGACACTGAAGCTTTCTTT. Translation gives CASSPRAPPWDTEAFF. Combining the CDR3 with reference TRBV18 and TRBJ1-1 gives the whole variable domain NAGVMQNPRHLVRRRGQEARLRCSPMKGHSHVYWYRQLPEEGLKFMVYLQKENIIDESGMPKERFSAEFPKEGPSILRIQQVVRGDSAAYFCASSPRAPPWDTEAFFGQGTRLTVV.

V and J are TRBV29-1 and TRBJ2-7; maybe TRBD1 (6 bases). The V end lost 4 bases, the J end lost 7 bases, and 17 bases lay between the germline ends. Germline CDR1 is SQVTM and CDR2 is ANQGSEA. The CDR3 has 13 residues. CDR3 in amino acids: CSVAGPLRGEQYF. The DNA for the CDR3 is TGCAGCGTTGCGGGACCCCTAAGGGGGGAGCAGTACTTC.

The rearrangement joins TRBV7-2 to TRBJ1-5; 7 positions match TRBD1. This CDR3 is 16 amino acids long. CDR1 is SGHTA and CDR2 is FQGNSA in the germline V gene. V lost 3 bases, J lost 6 bases, and 11 bases stayed unmatched. The CDR3 sequence: CASSLWGDRVGQPQHF. The CDR3 DNA is TGTGCCAGCAGCTTGTGGGGAGACAGGGTCGGTCAGCCCCAGCATTTT.

The chain recombines TRBV18 with TRBJ1-1; possible D gene TRBD1, 6 bases. The CDR3 runs 15 residues. V was trimmed by 3 bases and J by 1 base, leaving 12 bases between them. Germline CDR1 reads KGHSH; CDR2 reads LQKENI. CDR3 residues: CASSPSGVRNTEAFF. For the CDR3, the DNA is TGTGCCAGCTCACCCTCAGGGGTGAGGAACACTGAAGCTTTCTTT.

This clone was recorded once. The J gene is TRBJ2-1, the V gene TRBV5-4, with TRBD1 as a possible D gene (6 bases). The length of the CDR3 is 15 residues. V was clipped by 5 bases and J by 0 bases, with 12 bases between them. Germline CDR1 SGHNT, CDR2 YYREEE (reference sequence). The CDR3 DNA sequence: TGTGCCAGCAGGCAGGGGCCGAGCTCCTACAATGAGCAGTTCTTC. It encodes CASRQGPSSYNEQFF.

V usage is TRBV2 and J usage is TRBJ1-1; 7 bases map to TRBD1. After removal of 6 bases from V and 2 bases from J, the junction contained 3 bases not matched to a gene. The germline gives CDR1 SNHLY, CDR2 FYNNEI. There are 13 residues in the CDR3. The CDR3 bases are TGTGCCAGCAGCAGGGGGAGTAACACTGAAGCTTTCTTT. Residues: CASSRGSNTEAFF.

This clone was found once. This chain connects TRBV7-9 to TRBJ2-2; tentative D call: TRBD2 (6 bases). V was clipped by 5 bases and J by 0 bases, with 13 bases between them. CDR3 length equals 16 residues. Germline V gene data show CDR1 as SEHNR and CDR2 as FQNEAQ (reference sequence). The chain's CDR3 is CASSPPGEPNTGELFF. The CDR3 nucleotides read TGTGCCAGCAGCCCCCCGGGGGAACCGAACACCGGGGAGCTGTTTTTT.

The CDR3 reads CAISESWVMNTEAFF. DNA for the CDR3: TGTGCCATCAGTGAGTCATGGGTCATGAACACTGAAGCTTTCTTT. The chain uses TRBV10-3 and TRBJ1-1, with D hard to call. The CDR3 spans 15 residues. CDR1 ENHRY and CDR2 SYGVKD come from the germline V gene. Trimming took 0 bases from V and 0 from J, leaving 8 bases between them.

The chain's CDR3 is CASRKYNSPLHF. CDR3 coding DNA: TGTGCCAGCAGAAAGTATAATTCACCCCTCCACTTT. The chain has TRBV11-2 and TRBJ1-6; no firm D call. Looked up from germline, CDR1 is SGHAT and CDR2 is FQNNGV. Trimming took off 6 bases at V and 4 bases at J, with 4 bases between the two ends. The CDR3 covers 12 residues.

The gene calls are TRBV5-1 and TRBJ1-1, with D possibly being TRBD1 (5 bases). CDR1 is SGHRS, CDR2 YFSETQ, per germline. Trimming removed 0 bases from V and 11 bases from J, with 17 bases in between. CDR3 length: 14 residues. CDR3 in amino acids: CASSLAPGAAGAFF. The CDR3 DNA reads TGCGCCAGCAGCTTGGCCCCTGGGGCCGCTGGGGCTTTCTTT.

The genes are TRBV5-1 and TRBJ2-7; D is unclear. V shed 1 base and J shed 2 bases, with 7 bases lying between them. The CDR3 consists of 13 residues. The germline V gene encodes CDR1 SGHRS and CDR2 YFSETQ. CDR3 nucleotide sequence: TGCGCCAGCAGCTTGAGCCAGCCCTACGAGCAGTACTTC. Translating it yields CASSLSQPYEQYF.

This clone was recorded only once. J is TRBJ1-1 and V is TRBV7-9, with a possible D match to TRBD1 (6 bases). Germline V CDR1 and CDR2: SEHNR, FQNEAQ (reference sequence). The V and J ends lost 5 bases and 0 bases respectively, with 19 bases between them. CDR3 length: 17 residues. The CDR3 DNA reads TGTGCCAGCAGCCAGGGGTCCGTTGGGGGGATGAACACTGAAGCTTTCTTT. As protein: CASSQGSVGGMNTEAFF.

The chain is built from TRBV7-9 and TRBJ2-7; D may match TRBD1 or TRBD2 (5 bases each). The V and J ends lost 5 bases and 2 bases respectively, with 19 bases between them. Germline V gene sequence: CDR1 SEHNR, CDR2 FQNEAQ (reference sequence). The CDR3 is 16 amino acids. For the CDR3, the DNA is TGTGCCAGCAGCAGCTCCTCCCGGGACGGTGCCTACGAGCAGTACTTC. It translates to CASSSSSRDGAYEQYF.

The chain recombines TRBV7-9 with TRBJ1-1, with a possible D match to TRBD1 (5 bases). CDR3 length: 16 amino acids. The V end was cut by 2 bases, the J end by 8 bases, with 21 bases between. CDR1 is SEHNR, CDR2 FQNEAQ, per germline (reference sequence). The CDR3 DNA follows: TGTGCCAGCAGCTTAATCCCTGGGGACCCGGTATCGGAAGCTTTCTTT. Its translation: CASSLIPGDPVSEAFF. The entire variable domain, with the rest obtained from reference TRBV7-9 and TRBJ1-1, is as follows: DTGVSQNPRHKITKRGQNVTFRCDPISEHNRLYWYRQTLGQGPEFLTYFQNEAQLEKSRLLSDRFSAERPKGSFSTLEIQRTEQGDSAMYLCASSLIPGDPVSEAFFGQGTRLTVV.

The CDR3 DNA reads TGTGCCAGCAGTTCGGCCCTTAATTCACCCCTCCACTTT. Its translation is CASSSALNSPLHF. The V call is TRBV6-6, the J call TRBJ1-6; D uncertain. Germline lookup yields CDR1 MNHNY and CDR2 SVGAGI (reference sequence). Between the trimmed V and J ends, which lost 4 bases and 6 bases, there was a span of 7 bases. This CDR3 has 13 amino acids.

This clone was counted once. The J gene is TRBJ1-5, the V gene TRBV28; 7 nucleotides line up with TRBD1. The CDR3 is made up of 15 amino acids. Germline CDR1 is MDHEN and CDR2 is SYDVKM. The junction had 7 bases not matched to a gene; V was cut back by 6 bases and J by 2 bases. In DNA, the CDR3 is TGTGCCAGCAGGGCAGGGGGGGTGGGCAATCAGCCCCAGCATTTT. It specifies CASRAGGVGNQPQHF.

This rearrangement joins TRBV5-1 to TRBJ2-7; 9 bases are shared with TRBD2. The CDR3 totals 14 residues. V trimming: 0 bases; J trimming: 7 bases; junction bases outside the gene matches: 5. Germline V lookup: CDR1 SGHRS, CDR2 YFSETQ. In DNA, the CDR3 is TGCGCCAGCAGCTTGGAAGCGGGAGGTAGTGAGCAGTACTTC. Translating gives CASSLEAGGSEQYF.

The chain links TRBV2 to TRBJ1-2; TRBD1 aligns across 8 bases. V was clipped by 8 bases and J by 2 bases; unmatched bases: 13. Germline lookup yields CDR1 SNHLY and CDR2 FYNNEI. The CDR3 totals 16 residues. This chain's CDR3 is CASRRGTGLRNYGYTF. CDR3 in DNA: TGTGCCAGCCGTAGGGGGACAGGTCTTCGGAACTATGGCTACACCTTC.

The chain recombines TRBV30 with TRBJ2-1, with a weak D call TRBD2 (5 bases). The CDR3 totals 14 residues. The germline CDR1 and CDR2 sequences are GTSNPN and SVGIG (reference sequence). V lost 2 bases and J lost 2, with 10 bases in between. CDR3 in amino acids: CAWSRGPTYNEQFF. The CDR3 DNA sequence: TGTGCCTGGAGTCGCGGGCCTACCTACAATGAGCAGTTCTTC.

This chain connects TRBV5-1 to TRBJ2-7; 7 nucleotides agree with TRBD2. V was clipped by 3 bases and J by 0 bases; unmatched bases: 3. This CDR3 is 14 amino acids long. The germline CDR1 and CDR2 sequences are SGHRS and YFSETQ. In DNA form, the CDR3 reads TGCGCCAGCAGCTGGACTAGTCCCTCCTACGAGCAGTACTTC. Translating it yields CASSWTSPSYEQYF.

Only one count was recorded for this clone. The same CDR3 also results from other DNA sequences found in this sample. This sequence joins TRBV4-1 and TRBJ2-3; TRBD1 matches 9 bases. V trimming: 0 bases; J trimming: 1 base; junction bases outside the gene matches: 2. The CDR3 extends over 16 amino acids. Per the germline V gene, CDR1 is MGHRA and CDR2 is YSYEKL. CDR3 sequence: CASSQDRTGGTDTQYF. For the CDR3, the DNA is TGCGCCAGCAGCCAAGACCGGACAGGGGGCACAGATACGCAGTATTTT.

Remarks on this clone: Other DNA sequences in the same sample also yield this CDR3. The chain combines TRBV5-4 with TRBJ2-7; D may be TRBD1 (6 bases). Deletions cut 2 bases from V and 4 bases from J, with 10 bases between. Germline CDR1 is SGHNT and CDR2 is YYREEE (reference sequence). CDR3 size: 13 residues. CDR3 nucleotide sequence: TGTGCCAGCAGCTTACAGCAGGGGTACGAGCAGTACTTC. Its protein product is CASSLQQGYEQYF.

The V and J genes are TRBV6-1 and TRBJ1-1; unclear D gene. Per germline, CDR1 MNHNS and CDR2 SASEGT. The ends were cut back, 7 bases at V and 0 bases at J, with 15 bases in the middle. This CDR3 is 15 amino acids long. The CDR3 reads CASTPRAVMNTEAFF. Written as DNA, the CDR3 is TGTGCCAGCACCCCCAGAGCAGTCATGAACACTGAAGCTTTCTTT.

The rearrangement links TRBV6-6 to TRBJ1-2; the D is unclear. Germline values: CDR1 MNHNY, CDR2 SVGAGI (reference sequence). The V end lost 5 bases, the J end lost 11 bases, and 12 bases lay between the germline ends. CDR3 size: 11 residues. The CDR3 region has the DNA TGTGCCAGCAGTCCCCCGGGGTGGTACACCTTC. It encodes CASSPPGWYTF.